Sequencing of this TCR beta chain was carried out in a study of shared clonotypes between healthy human individuals. Germline CDR1 is SGHRS and CDR2 is YFSETQ. This CDR3 spans 16 amino acids. V lost 3 bases and J lost 3; bases outside the gene matches: 4. Broader study findings: Four donors held 4.5% to 5% of naive CD4 clonotypes in common.

On this clone: What it binds is not known. In the same sample, other DNA sequences code for this CDR3.

All of the donors resided in Nashville, Tennessee, and each was a Caucasian adult. Division of CD4+ cells produced a CD45RA+ naive subset and a CD45RA-negative memory subset. Generated by immunoSEQ multiplex PCR, the TCRdb table keeps only in-frame clones and is missing some. The sample lists roughly 1 million clones; around 74% were seen once. The receptor's source is a man aged 18 to 29 in good health. Source material: memory CD4+ T cells sorted from blood. Subset defined: CD45RA-negative fraction. The chain combines TRBV5-1 with TRBJ2-3, with 13 nucleotides matching TRBD2. CDR3 nucleotides: TGCGCCAGCAGCTCAAGGACTAGCGGGGGTACAGATACGCAGTATTTT. Translated: CASSSRTSGGTDTQYF.